This T cell receptor beta chain was sequenced in a study of T cell responses to AZD1222 COVID-19 vaccine (dated by TCRdb to the early 2020s). General notes on the study: AZD1222 recipients with second doses at about 4 weeks or about 12 weeks were pooled, because spike-specific TCR depth and breadth did not differ between schedules. A total of about 230 trial participants underwent TCR sequencing, of whom approximately 210 received two doses of AZD1222 and around 25 received two doses of the MenACWY control vaccine. Trial participants were enrolled by age into 18-55, 56-69 and 70-plus year subgroups, with 148, 28 and 57 TCR-sequenced participants respectively.

Results and caveats for the whole study, not just this receptor: Participants were mostly white British, with more females than males. The authors suggested clonal diversity may have been underestimated. The 56-69-year group was small, and its depth increase did not reach significance, likely because of low power. A significant rise in spike-specific TCR breadth and depth was observed after two AZD1222 doses relative to day 0 and relative to MenACWY recipients. No day 14 peak-response samples were available, so repertoires were characterized only after the peak T cell response. Conclusions about previously exposed vaccinees are limited, since just a handful of AZD1222 recipients were seropositive for SARS-CoV-2 at baseline. Vaccine-associated CD4 TCRs spanned the whole spike protein, with dominant responses in regions 160-218 and 743-854. Epitopes outside the regions mutated in the B.1.351 and B.1.1.7 variants were reportedly recognized by nearly half of the unique spike-specific TCRs.

For this chain, trimming is 1 base at the V end and 1 base at the J end, and the number of junction bases without a gene match is 6. CDR1 and CDR2 are drawn from the germline V gene: SGHRS, YFSETQ. The CDR3, from cysteine to phenylalanine, totals 16 residues. Just CDR3 DNA is preserved here, 48 bases in frame from base 1. In light of the paper, this sample's time point label describes: baseline before first vaccination. Vaccinee samples came from UK trials COV001 and COV002, including a single-blind randomized controlled phase 2/3 trial of AZD1222 (ChAdOx1 nCoV-19) in healthy adults. For TCRbeta chain sequencing, PBMC samples from trial participants were taken at day 0 and at day 28 after the second dose. The CDR3 regions of human TCRbeta chains were subjected to immunosequencing. The authors' analysis ran thus. TCRs in the repertoires were compared against a reference library of SARS-CoV-2-specific TCRs that had been generated with the MIRA antigen-specificity platform. Breadth was defined as the fraction of unique TCRs that were SARS-CoV-2-associated. Depth was defined as the fraction of total T cells that were SARS-CoV-2-associated. Using the MIRA data, each spike-specific TCR was mapped to the spike region that the TCR reacts to and placed in a CD4 or CD8 class. Log10-transformed breadth and depth values were compared by one-way ANOVA with Sidak's multiple comparisons tests. Not all clones reach the TCRdb copy of this immuneACCESS table, which keeps in-frame sequences only. Checked studies attribute under half of the gap to unresolved V genes and leave the rest unexplained. V, J and clone size were drawn from that table, and D and trimming were deduced from the DNA. This sample comprises 130,000 or so clones, roughly nine tenths of them detected only once. 7.2% of the sample is taken by the ten largest.

This clone was recorded at least ten times. The target of this receptor is not known. No much larger clone is present one base from it, and per-base qualities are unavailable. The V gene is TRBV5-1 and the J gene is TRBJ2-7; TRBD2 aligns with 9 central bases. The receptor comes from an adult in good health. Material: peripheral blood, obtained on day 0 of AZD1222 vaccination. The CDR3 region reads CASSLSLAGPSYEQYF. In nucleotides, the sequence is TGCGCCAGCAGCTTGAGTCTAGCGGGGCCATCCTACGAGCAGTACTTC.